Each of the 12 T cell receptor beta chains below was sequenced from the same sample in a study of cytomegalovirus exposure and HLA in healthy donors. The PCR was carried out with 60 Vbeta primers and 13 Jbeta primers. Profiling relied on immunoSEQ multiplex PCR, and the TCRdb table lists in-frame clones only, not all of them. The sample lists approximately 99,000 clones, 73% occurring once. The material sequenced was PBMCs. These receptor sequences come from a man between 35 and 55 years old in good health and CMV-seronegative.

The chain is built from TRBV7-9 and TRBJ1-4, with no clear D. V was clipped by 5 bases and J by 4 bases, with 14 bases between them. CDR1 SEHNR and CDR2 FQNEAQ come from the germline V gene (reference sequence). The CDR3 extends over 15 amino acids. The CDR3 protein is CASSPPGLGNEKLFF. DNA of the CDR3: TGTGCCAGCAGCCCCCCCGGGTTGGGTAATGAAAAACTGTTTTTT.

CDR3 bases: TGTGCCACCAGCAGTCGGGACAGCCACTCCTACGAGCAGTACTTC. Protein sequence: CATSSRDSHSYEQYF. The chain recombines TRBV15 with TRBJ2-7, with 7 bases aligning to TRBD1. Losses at the gene ends were 3 bases for V and 0 bases for J; bases not matched to a gene: 5. The CDR3 is made up of 15 amino acids. Germline-derived CDR1 and CDR2 are LNHNV and YYDKDF (reference sequence).

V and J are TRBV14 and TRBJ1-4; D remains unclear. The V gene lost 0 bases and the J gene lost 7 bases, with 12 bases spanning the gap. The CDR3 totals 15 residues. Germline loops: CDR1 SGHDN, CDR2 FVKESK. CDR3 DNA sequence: TGTGCCAGCAGCCAAGAGGGAGGAGGAGCTGAAAAACTGTTTTTT. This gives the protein CASSQEGGGAEKLFF.

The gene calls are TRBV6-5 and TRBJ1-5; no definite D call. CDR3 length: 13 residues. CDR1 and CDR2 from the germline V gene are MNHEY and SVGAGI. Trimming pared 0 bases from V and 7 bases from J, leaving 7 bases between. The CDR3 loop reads CASSYSVEQPQHF. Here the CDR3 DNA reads TGTGCCAGCAGTTACTCGGTGGAGCAGCCCCAGCATTTT.

The CDR3: CSGGTDQETQYF. The CDR3, as DNA: TGCAGCGGCGGGACCGACCAAGAGACCCAGTACTTC. The genes are TRBV29-1 and TRBJ2-5, with a possible D match to TRBD2 (6 bases). In germline, CDR1 is SQVTM, CDR2 ANQGSEA. Trimming cost V 7 bases and J 0 bases, with 9 bases left between them. This CDR3 contains 12 residues.

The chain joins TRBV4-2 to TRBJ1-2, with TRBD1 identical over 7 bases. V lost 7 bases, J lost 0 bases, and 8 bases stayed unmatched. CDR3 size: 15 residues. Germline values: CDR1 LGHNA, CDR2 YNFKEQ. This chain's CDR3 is CASKKQGSANYGYTF. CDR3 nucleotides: TGTGCCAGCAAAAAACAGGGGTCCGCTAACTATGGCTACACCTTC.

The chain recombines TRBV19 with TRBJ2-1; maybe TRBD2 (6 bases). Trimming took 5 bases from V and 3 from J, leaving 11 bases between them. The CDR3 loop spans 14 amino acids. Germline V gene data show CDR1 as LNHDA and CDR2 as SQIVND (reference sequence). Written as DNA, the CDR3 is TGTGCCAGTAGTCGGGACTTGAACTACAATGAGCAGTTCTTC. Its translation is CASSRDLNYNEQFF. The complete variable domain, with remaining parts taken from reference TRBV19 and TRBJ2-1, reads DGGITQSPKYLFRKEGQNVTLSCEQNLNHDAMYWYRQDPGQGLRLIYYSQIVNDFQKGDIAEGYSVSREKKESFPLTVTSAQKNPTAFYLCASSRDLNYNEQFFGPGTRLTVL.

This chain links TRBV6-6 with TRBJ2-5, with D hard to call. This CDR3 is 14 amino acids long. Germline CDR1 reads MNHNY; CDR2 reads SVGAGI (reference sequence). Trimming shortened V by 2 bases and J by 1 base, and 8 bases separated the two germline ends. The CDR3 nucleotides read TGTGCCAGCAGTTACAAAGTGGCCCAAGAGACCCAGTACTTC. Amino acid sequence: CASSYKVAQETQYF.

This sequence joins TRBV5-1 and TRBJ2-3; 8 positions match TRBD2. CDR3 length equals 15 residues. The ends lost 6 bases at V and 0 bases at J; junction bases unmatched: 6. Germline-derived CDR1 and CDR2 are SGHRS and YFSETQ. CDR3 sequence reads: CASTRGGPSTDTQYF. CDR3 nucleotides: TGCGCCAGCACCCGCGGGGGGCCCAGCACAGATACGCAGTATTTT.

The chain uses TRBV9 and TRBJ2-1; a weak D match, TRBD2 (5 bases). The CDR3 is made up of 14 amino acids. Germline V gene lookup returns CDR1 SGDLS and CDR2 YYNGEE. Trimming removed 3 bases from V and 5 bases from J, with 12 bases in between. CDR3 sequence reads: CASSALSGNNEQFF. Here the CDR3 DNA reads TGTGCCAGCAGCGCCCTATCGGGAAACAATGAGCAGTTCTTC.

Written as DNA, the CDR3 is TGTGCCAGCAGTGAGAAGACAGGTAGTAACAATCAGCCCCAGCATTTT. Amino acids: CASSEKTGSNNQPQHF. The chain couples TRBV6-1 to TRBJ1-5; D may be TRBD1 (6 bases). CDR1 and CDR2 (germline): MNHNS, SASEGT. V lost 3 bases to trimming and J lost 3 bases, with 15 bases between them. CDR3 length: 16 residues.

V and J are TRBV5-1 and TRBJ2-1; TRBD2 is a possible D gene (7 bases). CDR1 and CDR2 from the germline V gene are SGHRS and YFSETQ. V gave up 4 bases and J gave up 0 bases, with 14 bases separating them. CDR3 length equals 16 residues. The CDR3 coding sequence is TGCGCCAGCAGCCGCCGGGGGGCTCTCTCCTACAATGAGCAGTTCTTC. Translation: CASSRRGALSYNEQFF.